This T cell receptor (beta chain) was captured in a study of blood T cell repertoires in COVID-19. Study-wide context: From the United States, Italy and Spain came samples of acute and convalescent COVID-19. Sample material is recorded as cDNA or gDNA derived from T cells, B-cell-depleted T cells, or PBMCs.

V was cut by 3 bases and J by 7 bases, with 9 bases left in between. This CDR3 has 11 amino acids. Germline CDR1 and CDR2: GTSNPN and SVGIG (reference sequence). This clone appeared many times. Participants were placed into cohorts based on the clinical history they reported. Original data processing: Nucleated cell counts were estimated from reference gene primer amplification. Repertoires were generated with immunoSEQ multiplex PCR, while TCRdb's copy carries only in-frame clones and drops some. V and J calls and clone size are copied from that table; D and trimming were computed from the DNA. The repertoire holds around 450,000 clones, with less than 95% as singletons.

The chain uses TRBV30 and TRBJ1-2; TRBD1 might be the D (6 bases). The receptor was isolated from a man aged 18 to 29 who had recovered from COVID-19. Sequenced input: PBMCs or T cells enriched from blood (not recorded which). CDR3 in DNA: TGTGCCTGGAGCAGGGGCGGTGGCTACACCTTC. It translates to CAWSRGGGYTF.